The 3 T cell receptor beta chains given below trace back to one sample, sequenced in a study of blood T cell repertoires in COVID-19. This table comes from immunoSEQ multiplex PCR, and its TCRdb copy is limited to in-frame clones, with some not included. The repertoire consists of around 280,000 clones, with almost 90% occurring once and the leading ten covering 11%. Sequenced sample: peripheral blood. The receptors stem from a woman under 40 with COVID-19, enrolled during active disease.

Notes on this clone: This sample also contains other DNA sequences that code for the same CDR3. The rearrangement joins TRBV9 to TRBJ1-4, with 11 bases aligning to TRBD1. Germline CDR1 SGDLS, CDR2 YYNGEE. The CDR3 contains 14 residues. Trimming at V came to 4 bases and at J to 7 bases, leaving 3 bases not matched to a gene. This CDR3 reads CASSPGTGGEKLFF. For the CDR3, the DNA is TGTGCCAGCAGCCCAGGGACAGGGGGTGAAAAACTGTTTTTT.

This chain uses TRBV24-1 with TRBJ2-1, with TRBD2 identical over 7 bases. This CDR3 comprises 13 residues. Trimming at V came to 5 bases and at J to 5 bases, leaving 2 bases not matched to a gene. The germline CDR1 and CDR2 sequences are KGHDR and SFDVKD. The chain's CDR3 is CATSASGHNEQFF. CDR3 DNA sequence: TGTGCCACCAGTGCTAGCGGCCACAATGAGCAGTTCTTC.

This clone has only one observation. The rearrangement uses TRBV10-1 and TRBJ1-3; D might be TRBD1 (5 bases). Trimming removed 6 bases at V and 3 bases at J, with 15 bases between. The CDR3 covers 15 residues. Per the germline V gene, CDR1 is WNHNN and CDR2 is SYGVQD (reference sequence). As DNA, the CDR3 is TGCGCCAGCAGGGCTACGACAGAGGATGGAAACACCATATATTTT. Amino acid sequence: CASRATTEDGNTIYF.